This T cell receptor beta chain was sequenced for a study of T cells in Graves' hyperthyroidism and ophthalmopathy. Amplification of TCR beta CDR3 regions was performed using RNA transcripts as template. First-round RT-PCR of the TCR CDR3 relied on the HTBI primer set. Using its own MiXCR run on the multiplex PCR reads, TCRdb lists one record per CDR3 protein. The sample contains some 600,000 distinct CDR3 sequences, about 45% of which appear only once. Details on this clonotype: No antigen is known for it. At one of its ends the junction is not consistent with the germline gene, which may arise from a read error.

Study-level points and caveats: With a median lead of roughly 6.2 months before onset, the model predicted ophthalmopathy.

Per the germline V gene, CDR1 is SGDLS and CDR2 is YYNGEE. This CDR3 spans 13 amino acids. Over 18 months, lack of ophthalmopathy progression marked Graves' hyperthyroidism as stable. Disease duration under 2 months; hyperthyroidism patients were aged 18 to 65. Diagnostic assessment was based on clinical symptoms, serum thyroxine and TRAb, thyroid ultrasound and orbital computed tomography. The TCR sequence derives from a woman aged 18 to 35 with Graves' hyperthyroidism. The source material was peripheral blood or thyroid tissue (not recorded which). The chain carries TRBV9 and TRBJ2-1; unclear D gene. In nucleotides, the CDR3 is TGCGCCAGCAGCGTAGACCTAACGGGTGAGCAGTTCTTC. As protein: CASSVDLTGEQFF. The full variable domain, completed using reference TRBV9 and TRBJ2-1, is DSGVTQTPKHLITATGQRVTLRCSPRSGDLSVYWYQQSLDQGLQFLIQYYNGEERAKGNILERFSAQQFPDLHSELNLSSLELGDSALYFCASSVDLTGEQFFGPGTRLTVL.